This is a list of T cell receptor beta chains from one sample in a study of cytomegalovirus exposure and HLA in healthy donors. Sequencing used immunoSEQ multiplex PCR; TCRdb keeps in-frame clones, though not all of them. The table includes more than 45,000 clones, about 88% detected once. Sequences were obtained from PBMCs. The source is a woman aged 18-29 years in good health and CMV-seronegative. Each CDR3 is given with its conserved first and last residue. Clone size, where shown, is once, few, many, or a class for clones that have expanded.

TRBJ2-5 | TRBV7-7 | once | 14 | CASSLGRVSETQYF
TRBJ1-4 | TRBV6-6 | NA | 15 | CASRGGQTTNEKLFF
TRBJ1-4 | TRBV19 | NA | 16 | CASSGISGVWSEKLFF
TRBJ2-7 | TRBV19 | NA | 15 | CASSPGQGAAYEQYF
TRBJ1-1 | TRBV14 | NA | 17 | CASSQDLTDRWDTEAFF
TRBJ1-5 | TRBV6-1 | NA | 16 | CASSEGLGRGLQPQHF
TRBJ1-4 | TRBV19 | NA | 14 | CASSTPGREEKLFF
TRBJ1-1 | TRBV19 | NA | 13 | CASSLDRGTEAFF
TRBJ1-2 | TRBV6-5 | NA | 15 | CASSYTTTGNYGYTF
TRBJ1-6 | TRBV5-5 | few | 15 | CASSQWDRGESPLHF
TRBJ2-5 | TRBV7-7 | NA | 15 | CASSLSTGTLETQYF
TRBJ2-6 | TRBV6-1 | NA | 16 | CASSAFGGKGANVLTF
TRBJ2-5 | TRBV9 | NA | 16 | CASSAGRQGPQETQYF
TRBJ2-3 | TRBV10-3 | NA | 15 | CAISLGGDRTDTQYF
TRBJ2-1 | TRBV23-1 | NA | 16 | CASTLLRDNEDNEQFF
TRBJ2-7 | TRBV9 | NA | 16 | CASSPRTGGLPYEQYF
TRBJ1-2 | TRBV28 | NA | 12 | CASTTGTLGYTF
TRBJ1-1 | TRBV11-3 | NA | 16 | CASSLKGQGKNTEAFF
TRBJ2-6 | TRBV18 | NA | 17 | CASSPRSGGSGANVLTF
TRBJ2-7 | TRBV6-1 | NA | 15 | CASSSQAGSSYEQYF
TRBJ1-1 | TRBV7-9 | NA | 12 | CASRTGDTEAFF
TRBJ1-4 | TRBV19 | NA | 14 | CASRNGQLNEKLFF
TRBJ2-7 | TRBV7-2 | NA | 15 | CASSLTSGRMHEQYF
TRBJ1-6 | TRBV19 | few | 14 | CASSTRSYNSPLHF
TRBJ2-7 | TRBV29-1 | NA | 15 | CSVSQRWGTGDEQYF
TRBJ2-7 | TRBV5-6 | NA | 15 | CASSLSHRERYEQYF
TRBJ2-5 | TRBV10-3 | NA | 16 | CAPPLAGQDRVETQYF
TRBJ1-1 | TRBV6-5 | once | 12 | CASSPTGAEAFF
TRBJ2-3 | TRBV18 | NA | 13 | CASSGGSTDTQYF
TRBJ2-1 | TRBV7-3 | NA | 13 | CASSLDYNNEQFF
TRBJ2-3 | TRBV9 | NA | 15 | CASSAGTSGTDTQYF
TRBJ1-5 | TRBV19 | NA | 13 | CASCTPPYQPQHF
TRBJ1-2 | TRBV30 | NA | 13 | CAWSVGGAGGYTF
TRBJ2-2 | TRBV7-9 | NA | 15 | CASSNSASNTGELFF
TRBJ1-4 | TRBV6-5 | NA | 16 | CASSYGRGEVKEKLFF
TRBJ1-4 | TRBV5-6 | NA | 16 | CASSLARGGGNEKLFF
TRBJ2-7 | TRBV19 | few | 15 | CASSTTGTGLGEQYF
TRBJ2-1 | TRBV11-3 | NA | 14 | CASSLTGYGNEQFF
TRBJ2-1 | TRBV5-1 | NA | 17 | CASSLQSSGGSYNEQFF
TRBJ2-7 | TRBV5-5 | medium-sized | 15 | CASSPLRTGAYEQYF
TRBJ2-7 | TRBV28 | NA | 16 | CASSISVGSGIYEQYF
TRBJ1-5 | TRBV7-9 | once | 15 | CASSPAGNSNQPQHF
TRBJ2-1 | TRBV11-3 | NA | 13 | CASILRGLFEQFF